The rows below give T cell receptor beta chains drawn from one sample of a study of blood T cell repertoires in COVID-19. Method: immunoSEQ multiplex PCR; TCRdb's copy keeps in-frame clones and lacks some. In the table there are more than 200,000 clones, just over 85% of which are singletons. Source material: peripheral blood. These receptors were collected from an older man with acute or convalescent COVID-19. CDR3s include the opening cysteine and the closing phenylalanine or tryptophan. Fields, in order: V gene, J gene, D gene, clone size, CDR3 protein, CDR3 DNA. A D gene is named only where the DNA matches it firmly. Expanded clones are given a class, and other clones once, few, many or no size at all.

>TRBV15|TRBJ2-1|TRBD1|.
CATSRPGQGVYNEQFF
TGTGCCACCAGCAGACCGGGACAGGGGGTCTACAATGAGCAGTTCTTC
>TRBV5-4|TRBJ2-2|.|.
CASSLASGELFF
TGTGCCAGCAGCTTGGCCTCCGGGGAGCTGTTTTTT
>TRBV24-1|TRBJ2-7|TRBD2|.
CATSDRTSGRGEQYF
TGTGCCACCAGTGATCGGACTAGCGGGAGAGGGGAGCAGTACTTC
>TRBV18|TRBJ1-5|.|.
CASSPGGDQPQHF
TGTGCCAGCTCACCGGGAGGAGATCAGCCCCAGCATTTT
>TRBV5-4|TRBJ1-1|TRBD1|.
CASNRGGKWRGMDTEAFF
TGTGCCAGCAACAGGGGGGGAAAATGGAGAGGGATGGACACTGAAGCTTTCTTT
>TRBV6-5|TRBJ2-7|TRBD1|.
CASRPRQGTSYEQYF
TGTGCCAGCAGACCCAGACAGGGGACCTCCTACGAGCAGTACTTC
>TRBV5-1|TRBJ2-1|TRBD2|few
CASSLVSGSRNNEQFF
TGCGCCAGCAGCTTGGTGAGCGGGAGCAGGAACAATGAGCAGTTCTTC
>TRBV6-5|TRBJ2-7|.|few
CASSYRDRPYEQYF
TGTGCCAGCAGTTACCGCGACAGGCCCTACGAGCAGTACTTC
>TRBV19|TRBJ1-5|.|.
CASTAQGDQPQHF
TGTGCCAGTACCGCGCAGGGCGATCAGCCCCAGCATTTT
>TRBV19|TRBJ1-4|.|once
CTSSGTSATNEKLFF
TGTACCAGTAGTGGAACTAGTGCAACTAATGAAAAACTGTTTTTT
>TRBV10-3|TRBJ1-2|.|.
CAITAGLTYGYTF
TGTGCCATCACTGCAGGGTTGACCTATGGCTACACCTTC
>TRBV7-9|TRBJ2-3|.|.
CASSRRLANTDTQYF
TGTGCCAGCAGCCGGAGGCTAGCGAACACAGATACGCAGTATTTT
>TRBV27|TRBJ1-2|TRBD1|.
CASSYVRDRANYGYTF
TGTGCCAGCAGTTATGTGCGGGACAGGGCGAACTATGGCTACACCTTC